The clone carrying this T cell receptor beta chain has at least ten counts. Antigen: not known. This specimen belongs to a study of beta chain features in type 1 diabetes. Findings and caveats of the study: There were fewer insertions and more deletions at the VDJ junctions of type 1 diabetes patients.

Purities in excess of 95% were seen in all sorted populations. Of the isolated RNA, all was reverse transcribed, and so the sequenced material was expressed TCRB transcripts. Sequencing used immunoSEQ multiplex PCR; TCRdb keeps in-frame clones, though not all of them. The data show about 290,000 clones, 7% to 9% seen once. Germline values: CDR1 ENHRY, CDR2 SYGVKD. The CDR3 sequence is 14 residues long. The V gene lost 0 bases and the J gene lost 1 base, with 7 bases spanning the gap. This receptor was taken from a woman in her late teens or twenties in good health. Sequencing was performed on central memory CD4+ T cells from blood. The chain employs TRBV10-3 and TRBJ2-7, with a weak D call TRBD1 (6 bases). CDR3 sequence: CAISESDSSYEQYF. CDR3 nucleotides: TGTGCCATCAGTGAGTCGGACAGTTCCTACGAGCAGTACTTC.